Listed below are T cell receptor beta chains from one sample, sequenced in a study of blood T cell repertoires in COVID-19. Here immunoSEQ multiplex PCR was the method, and the copy in TCRdb shows in-frame clones only, minus some. The table has approximately 260,000 clones, roughly 90% seen once. The sample taken for sequencing was peripheral blood. These receptors came from a woman aged 35 to 49 who had recovered from COVID-19. CDR3s include the opening cysteine and the closing phenylalanine or tryptophan. The D gene is left open where the match is weak. Expanded clones are given a class, and other clones once, few, many or no size at all.

V gene,J gene,D gene,clone size,CDR3 protein,CDR3 DNA
TRBV4-3,TRBJ2-5,TRBD1,.,CASSQGGGTGGETQYF,TGCGCCAGCAGCCAAGGTGGTGGGACAGGGGGAGAGACCCAGTACTTC
TRBV18,TRBJ2-7,.,.,CASSPIQGTDYEQYF,TGTGCCAGCTCGCCAATACAGGGTACTGATTACGAGCAGTACTTC
TRBV7-9,TRBJ2-5,.,few,CASSLVLVQWQETQYF,TGTGCCAGCAGCTTAGTTCTTGTGCAGTGGCAAGAGACCCAGTACTTC
TRBV6-5,TRBJ1-2,TRBD1,.,CASRSGGSGDYGYTF,TGTGCCAGCAGATCAGGGGGCTCGGGAGACTATGGCTACACCTTC
TRBV3-1/TRBV3-2,TRBJ2-1,TRBD2,.,CASSQRGGDNEQFF,TGTGCCAGCAGCCAACGGGGGGGGGACAATGAGCAGTTCTTC
TRBV14,TRBJ2-3,.,.,CASSHPEVGGADTQYF,TGTGCCAGCAGCCACCCCGAGGTGGGGGGGGCGGATACGCAGTATTTT
TRBV11-1,TRBJ2-3,TRBD2,.,CASSPGASGSTDTQYF,TGTGCCAGCAGCCCAGGCGCTAGCGGGAGCACAGATACGCAGTATTTT
TRBV19,TRBJ2-1,TRBD2,once,CASSILAGVDNEQFF,TGTGCCAGTAGTATCTTAGCGGGAGTAGATAATGAGCAGTTCTTC
TRBV7-3,TRBJ2-1,TRBD2,.,CASSSGLAGSMQFF,TGTGCCAGCAGCTCCGGACTAGCGGGGTCGATGCAGTTCTTC
TRBV5-1,TRBJ1-1,.,.,CASSLAGTGNTEAFF,TGCGCCAGCAGCTTGGCAGGTACTGGGAACACTGAAGCTTTCTTT
TRBV7-9,TRBJ1-4,.,.,CASSFFTENEKLFF,TGTGCCAGCAGCTTCTTCACAGAAAATGAAAAACTGTTTTTT
TRBV27,TRBJ1-5,.,.,CASSYRGDQPQHF,TGTGCCAGCAGTTACCGGGGGGATCAGCCCCAGCATTTT
TRBV6-6,TRBJ2-3,TRBD2,.,CASSPSGTGQYF,TGTGCCAGCAGTCCCAGCGGGACGGGGCAGTATTTT
TRBV7-8,TRBJ2-3,TRBD2,.,CASSRRETDTQYF,TGTGCCAGCAGCAGGCGGGAGACAGATACGCAGTATTTT
TRBV18,TRBJ2-1,TRBD2,.,CASSWTSGQANEQFF,TGTGCCAGCTCATGGACTAGCGGACAGGCCAATGAGCAGTTCTTC
TRBV5-8,TRBJ1-6,.,.,CASRPRRGTYNSPLHF,TGTGCCAGCAGACCCCGGCGGGGGACCTATAATTCACCCCTCCACTTT
TRBV28,TRBJ1-5,TRBD1,.,CASSSPLDRGSVGSNQPQHF,TGTGCCAGCAGTTCTCCCTTGGACAGGGGGTCCGTCGGAAGCAATCAGCCCCAGCATTTT
TRBV28,TRBJ1-4,TRBD1,.,CASRPTGAGEKLFF,TGTGCCAGCAGGCCAACAGGGGCGGGTGAAAAACTGTTTTTT
TRBV30,TRBJ1-1,.,.,CAWNPGSSTEAFF,TGTGCCTGGAACCCGGGTTCCAGCACTGAAGCTTTCTTT
TRBV7-9,TRBJ2-7,.,.,CASRTASSYEQYF,TGTGCCAGCAGAACAGCTTCCTCCTACGAGCAGTACTTC
TRBV24-1,TRBJ1-1,TRBD1,.,CATSGQGAGEAFF,TGTGCCACCAGTGGACAGGGGGCCGGTGAAGCTTTCTTT
TRBV2,TRBJ2-7,TRBD2,.,CASSLTRGEQYF,TGTGCCAGCAGCCTGACGCGGGGGGAGCAGTACTTC
TRBV6-2/TRBV6-3,TRBJ2-1,.,.,CASSKQGSSYNEQFF,TGTGCCAGCAGCAAGCAGGGGAGCTCCTACAATGAGCAGTTCTTC
TRBV4-1,TRBJ2-1,.,.,CASSQADFSYNEQFF,TGCGCCAGCAGCCAAGCAGATTTCTCCTACAATGAGCAGTTCTTC
TRBV30,TRBJ2-5,.,.,CAWSVSGGGETQYF,TGTGCCTGGAGTGTATCGGGGGGCGGAGAGACCCAGTACTTC
TRBV11-2,TRBJ2-7,.,.,CASSLDSVWGQFSYEQYF,TGTGCCAGCAGCTTAGATTCGGTTTGGGGGCAGTTCTCCTACGAGCAGTACTTC
TRBV5-4,TRBJ1-4,TRBD1,.,CASSFSPPQGANEKLFF,TGTGCCAGCAGCTTTAGCCCACCACAGGGGGCGAATGAAAAACTGTTTTTT
TRBV6-2/TRBV6-3,TRBJ1-5,TRBD1,.,CASSNPGQGAGVQPQHF,TGTGCCAGCAGTAATCCGGGACAGGGGGCGGGAGTTCAGCCCCAGCATTTT
TRBV7-2,TRBJ2-2,.,.,CASSPGGVRGELFF,TGTGCCAGCAGCCCCGGCGGGGTTAGGGGGGAGCTGTTTTTT
TRBV30,TRBJ2-1,.,.,CAWRDEEGPAFGQFF,TGTGCCTGGAGAGACGAGGAGGGTCCCGCATTTGGGCAGTTCTTC
TRBV10-3,TRBJ1-5,.,.,CATRLGENSNQPQHF,TGTGCCACCCGCTTGGGCGAGAATAGCAATCAGCCCCAGCATTTT
TRBV6-5,TRBJ1-1,.,.,CASSLVMNTEAFF,TGTGCCAGCAGCCTAGTTATGAACACTGAAGCTTTCTTT
TRBV27,TRBJ2-3,TRBD2,.,CASSFTSGRSDTQYF,TGTGCCAGCAGTTTTACTAGCGGGAGGTCAGATACGCAGTATTTT
TRBV27,TRBJ1-6,.,.,CASSSKTAYNSPLHF,TGTGCCAGCAGTTCTAAGACAGCCTATAATTCACCCCTCCACTTT
TRBV18,TRBJ2-2,TRBD2,.,CASSPSGLAGGTNTGELFF,TGTGCCAGCTCACCATCGGGACTAGCGGGGGGAACGAACACCGGGGAGCTGTTTTTT
TRBV6-5,TRBJ2-7,.,.,CASSLAGYEQYF,TGTGCCAGCAGTTTGGCGGGCTACGAGCAGTACTTC
TRBV25-1,TRBJ2-7,TRBD1,.,CASRRTGTYEQYF,TGTGCCAGCAGGCGGACAGGGACCTACGAGCAGTACTTC
TRBV6-5,TRBJ2-1,TRBD2,.,CASRSRTSRHNEQFF,TGTGCCAGCAGGTCACGGACTAGCCGACACAATGAGCAGTTCTTC
TRBV7-9,TRBJ1-1,.,once,CASSFQGTPEAFF,TGTGCCAGCAGCTTTCAGGGGACCCCTGAAGCTTTCTTT
TRBV6-2/TRBV6-3,TRBJ1-6,.,.,CASSYRQGNYNSPLHF,TGTGCCAGCAGTTACCGCCAGGGAAACTATAATTCACCCCTCCACTTT
TRBV19,TRBJ1-5,.,.,CASSISGSNQPQHF,TGTGCCAGTAGTATAAGCGGTAGCAATCAGCCCCAGCATTTT
TRBV27,TRBJ2-7,TRBD1,.,CASGTEYEQYF,TGTGCCAGCGGGACAGAGTACGAGCAGTACTTC
TRBV3-1/TRBV3-2,TRBJ1-6,.,.,CASSRTRGSLNSPLHF,TGTGCCAGCAGCCGAACTCGAGGGTCGCTTAATTCACCCCTCCACTTT
TRBV5-6,TRBJ2-7,TRBD1,.,CASSTRDRGGSLEQYF,TGTGCCAGCAGCACCAGGGACAGGGGTGGGTCTCTCGAGCAGTACTTC
TRBV7-7,TRBJ2-1,TRBD2,.,CASSKALAPYNEQFF,TGTGCTAGCAGCAAGGCACTAGCGCCTTACAATGAGCAGTTCTTC
TRBV5-4,TRBJ1-2,TRBD1,few,CASGQTGRPNYGYTF,TGTGCCAGCGGCCAGACAGGGCGACCTAACTATGGCTACACCTTC
TRBV18,TRBJ2-4,.,.,CASSPGLGDIQYF,TGTGCCAGCTCACCGGGCCTAGGGGACATTCAGTACTTC
TRBV7-3,TRBJ2-7,TRBD1,few,CASSPSRDRDYEQYF,TGTGCCAGCAGCCCATCGAGGGACAGGGATTACGAGCAGTACTTC
TRBV11-1,TRBJ2-3,TRBD1,.,CASSSRDRERRTQYF,TGTGCCAGCAGCTCCCGGGACAGGGAAAGAAGGACGCAGTATTTT
TRBV4-1,TRBJ2-5,TRBD1,.,CASSPGQGEETQYF,TGCGCCAGCAGTCCAGGACAGGGCGAGGAGACCCAGTACTTC
TRBV7-3,TRBJ2-2,.,.,CASSLGGPETGELFF,TGTGCCAGCAGCTTAGGCGGGCCAGAGACCGGGGAGCTGTTTTTT
TRBV9,TRBJ1-5,.,.,CASSVSGVGQPQHF,TGTGCCAGCAGCGTTTCAGGGGTGGGTCAGCCCCAGCATTTT
TRBV28,TRBJ1-6,.,few,CASSLAGGGSPLHF,TGTGCCAGCAGTTTAGCGGGCGGGGGTTCACCCCTCCACTTT
TRBV7-2,TRBJ2-2,.,.,CASRKTTANTGELFF,TGTGCCAGCAGAAAGACTACAGCAAACACCGGGGAGCTGTTTTTT
TRBV19,TRBJ2-2,.,.,CASSMGTTNTGELFF,TGTGCCAGTAGTATGGGGACAACAAACACCGGGGAGCTGTTTTTT
TRBV7-2,TRBJ2-5,TRBD2,.,CASSLPGGSGQETQYF,TGTGCCAGCAGCCTGCCGGGCGGGAGTGGGCAAGAGACCCAGTACTTC
TRBV4-3,TRBJ1-5,.,.,CASSQVAGPAEYSNQPQHF,TGCGCCAGCAGCCAAGTGGCAGGGCCTGCCGAGTATAGCAATCAGCCCCAGCATTTT
TRBV10-2,TRBJ2-2,.,.,CASKRTAANTGELFF,TGCGCCAGCAAAAGGACAGCTGCGAACACCGGGGAGCTGTTTTTT
TRBV28,TRBJ1-2,TRBD1,.,CASAEGGQGGHGYTF,TGTGCCAGCGCGGAAGGAGGACAGGGGGGACATGGCTACACCTTC
TRBV7-2,TRBJ2-3,.,.,CASSQAFPGTDTQYF,TGTGCCAGCAGCCAGGCTTTCCCCGGCACAGATACGCAGTATTTT